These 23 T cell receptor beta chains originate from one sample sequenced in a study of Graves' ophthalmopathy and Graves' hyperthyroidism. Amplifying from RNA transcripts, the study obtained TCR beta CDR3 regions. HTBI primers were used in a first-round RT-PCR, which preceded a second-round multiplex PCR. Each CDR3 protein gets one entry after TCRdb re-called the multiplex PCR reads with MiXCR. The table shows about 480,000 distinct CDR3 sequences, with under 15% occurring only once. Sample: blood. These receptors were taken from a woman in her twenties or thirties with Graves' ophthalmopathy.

The CDR3 reads CASSDSILEQSANYGYTF. In nucleotides, the CDR3 is TGTGCCAGCAGTGACTCTATTCTTGAACAGAGTGCTAACTATGGCTACACCTTC. The chain carries TRBV6-4 and TRBJ1-2; no definite D call. The CDR3 is 18 residues long. The V gene's germline CDR1 is MRHNA and CDR2 SNTAGT. V was shortened by 0 bases and J by 0 bases, with 17 bases between the two germline ends.

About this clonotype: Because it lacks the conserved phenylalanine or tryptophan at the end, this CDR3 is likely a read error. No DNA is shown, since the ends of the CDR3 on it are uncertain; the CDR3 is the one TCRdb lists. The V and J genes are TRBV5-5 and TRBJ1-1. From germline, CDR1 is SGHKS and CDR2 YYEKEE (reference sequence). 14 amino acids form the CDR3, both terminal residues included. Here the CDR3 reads CASSLVAGNTEACL.

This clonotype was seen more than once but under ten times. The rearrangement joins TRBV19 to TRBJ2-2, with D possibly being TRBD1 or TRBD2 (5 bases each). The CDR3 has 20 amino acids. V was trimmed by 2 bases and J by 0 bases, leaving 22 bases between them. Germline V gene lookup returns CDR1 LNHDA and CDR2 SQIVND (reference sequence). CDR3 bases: TGTGCCAGTAGTATAAAGTCGATAACCCGGGACCTCTCGAACACCGGGGAGCTGTTTTTT. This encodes CASSIKSITRDLSNTGELFF.

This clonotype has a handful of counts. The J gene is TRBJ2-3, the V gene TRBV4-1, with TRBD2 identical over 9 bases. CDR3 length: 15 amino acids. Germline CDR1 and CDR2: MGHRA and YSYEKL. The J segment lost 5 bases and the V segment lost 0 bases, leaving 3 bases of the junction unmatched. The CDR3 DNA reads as TGCGCCAGCAGCCAAGATGGAGCGGGAGGAGATACGCAGTATTTT. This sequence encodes CASSQDGAGGDTQYF.

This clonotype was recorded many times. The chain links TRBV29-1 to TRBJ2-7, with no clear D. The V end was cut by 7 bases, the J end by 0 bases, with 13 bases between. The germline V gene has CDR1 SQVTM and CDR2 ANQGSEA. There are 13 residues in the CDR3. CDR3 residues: CSATTVPSYEQYF. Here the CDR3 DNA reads TGCAGCGCCACAACCGTCCCCTCCTACGAGCAGTACTTC.

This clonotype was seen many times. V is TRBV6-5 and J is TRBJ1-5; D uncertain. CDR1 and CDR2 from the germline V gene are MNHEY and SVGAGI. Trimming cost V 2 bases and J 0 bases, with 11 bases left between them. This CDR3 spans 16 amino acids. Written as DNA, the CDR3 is TGTGCCAGCAGTTACGAGGCAGGTTATAGCAATCAGCCCCAGCATTTT. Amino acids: CASSYEAGYSNQPQHF.

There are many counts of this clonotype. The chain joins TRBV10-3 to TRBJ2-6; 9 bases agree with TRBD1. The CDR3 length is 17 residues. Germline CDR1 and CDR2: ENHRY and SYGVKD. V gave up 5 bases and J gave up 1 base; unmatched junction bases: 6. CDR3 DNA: TGTGCCATCAGTCTGGACAGGGGCTCTTCTGGGGCCAACGTCCTGACTTTC. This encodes CAISLDRGSSGANVLTF.

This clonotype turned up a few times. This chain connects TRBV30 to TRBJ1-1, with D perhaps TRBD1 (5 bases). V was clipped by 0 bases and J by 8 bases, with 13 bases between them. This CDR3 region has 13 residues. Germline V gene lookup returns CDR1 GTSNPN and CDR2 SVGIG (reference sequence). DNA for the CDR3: TGTGCCTGGAGTGTTGAGGGGCCCAGGGAAGCTTTCTTT. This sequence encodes CAWSVEGPREAFF.

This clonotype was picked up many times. CDR3 amino acids: CSARPGQENYGYTF. The CDR3 region has the DNA TGCAGTGCTAGACCGGGACAGGAAAACTATGGCTACACCTTC. This sequence joins TRBV20-1 and TRBJ1-2, with 8 nucleotides matching TRBD1. Trimming cost V 2 bases and J 2 bases; bases outside gene matches: 4. The V gene's germline CDR1 is DFQATT and CDR2 SNEGSKA (reference sequence). The CDR3 covers 14 residues.

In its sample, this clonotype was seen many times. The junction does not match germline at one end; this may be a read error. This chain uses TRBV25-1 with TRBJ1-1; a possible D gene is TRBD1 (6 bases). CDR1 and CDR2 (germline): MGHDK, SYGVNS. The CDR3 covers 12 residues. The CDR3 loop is CAGSDWGARAFF. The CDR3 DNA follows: TGTGCCGGCAGTGATTGGGGGGCGCGAGCTTTCTTT.

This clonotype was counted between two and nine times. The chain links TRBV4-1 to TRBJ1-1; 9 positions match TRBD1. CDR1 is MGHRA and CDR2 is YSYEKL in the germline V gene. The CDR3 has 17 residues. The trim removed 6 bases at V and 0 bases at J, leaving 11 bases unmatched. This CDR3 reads CASRLTGTGYLNTEAFF. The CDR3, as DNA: TGCGCCAGCAGACTTACGGGGACAGGGTACTTGAACACTGAAGCTTTCTTT.

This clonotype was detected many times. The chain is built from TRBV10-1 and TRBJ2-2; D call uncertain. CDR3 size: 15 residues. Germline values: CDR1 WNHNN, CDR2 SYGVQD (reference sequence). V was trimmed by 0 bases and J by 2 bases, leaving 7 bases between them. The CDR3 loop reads CASSESRTNTGELFF. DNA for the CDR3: TGCGCCAGCAGTGAGTCGAGAACAAACACCGGGGAGCTGTTTTTT.

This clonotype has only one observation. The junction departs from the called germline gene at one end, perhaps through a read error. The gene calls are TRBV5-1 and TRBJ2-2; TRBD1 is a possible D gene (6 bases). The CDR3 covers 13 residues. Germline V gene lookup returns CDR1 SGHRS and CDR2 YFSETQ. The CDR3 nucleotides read TGCGCCAGCAGGGACAGATTCACCGGGGAGCTGTGTTTT. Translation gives CASRDRFTGELCF.

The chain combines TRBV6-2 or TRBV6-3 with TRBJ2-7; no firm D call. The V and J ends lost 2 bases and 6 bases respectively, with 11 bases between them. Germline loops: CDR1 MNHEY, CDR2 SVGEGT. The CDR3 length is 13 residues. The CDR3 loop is CASSYGEEVEQYF. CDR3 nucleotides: TGTGCCAGCAGTTACGGGGAAGAGGTCGAGCAGTACTTC.

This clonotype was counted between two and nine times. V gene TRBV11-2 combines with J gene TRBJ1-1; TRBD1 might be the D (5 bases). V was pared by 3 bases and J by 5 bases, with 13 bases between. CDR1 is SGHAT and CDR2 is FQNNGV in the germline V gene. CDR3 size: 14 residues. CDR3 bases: TGTGCCAGCAGCTTCCCGGGGCTGGGTACTGAAGCTTTCTTT. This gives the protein CASSFPGLGTEAFF.

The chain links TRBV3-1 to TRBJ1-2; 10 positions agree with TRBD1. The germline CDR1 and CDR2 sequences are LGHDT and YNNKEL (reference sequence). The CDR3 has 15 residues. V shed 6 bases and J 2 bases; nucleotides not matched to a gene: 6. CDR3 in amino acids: CASRGQGNQNYGYTF. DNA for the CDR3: TGTGCCAGCAGGGGACAGGGGAATCAAAACTATGGCTACACCTTC.

CDR3 residues: CASSLATENTEAFF. Here the CDR3 DNA reads TGTGCCAGCAGCTTAGCGACCGAGAACACTGAAGCTTTCTTT. The chain recombines TRBV7-2 with TRBJ1-1, with no clear D. This CDR3 contains 14 residues. Trimming cost V 0 bases and J 1 base, with 6 bases left between them. Germline loops: CDR1 SGHTA, CDR2 FQGNSA. Full variable domain (outside the CDR3, taken from reference TRBV7-2 and TRBJ1-1): GAGVSQSPSNKVTEKGKDVELRCDPISGHTALYWYRQSLGQGLEFLIYFQGNSAPDKSGLPSDRFSAERTGGSVSTLTIQRTQQEDSAVYLCASSLATENTEAFFGQGTRLTVV.

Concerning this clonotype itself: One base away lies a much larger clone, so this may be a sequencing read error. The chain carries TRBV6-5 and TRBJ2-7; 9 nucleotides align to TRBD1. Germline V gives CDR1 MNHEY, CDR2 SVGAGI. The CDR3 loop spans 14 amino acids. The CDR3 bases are TGTGTCAGCAGTTACCGACAGGGGGTCTACGAGCAGTACTTC. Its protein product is CVSSYRQGVYEQYF.

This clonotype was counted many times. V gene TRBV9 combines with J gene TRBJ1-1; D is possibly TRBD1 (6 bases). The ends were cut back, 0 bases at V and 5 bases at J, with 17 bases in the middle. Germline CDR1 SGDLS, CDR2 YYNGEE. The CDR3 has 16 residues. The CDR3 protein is CASSVEAPGAGTEAFF. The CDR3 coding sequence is TGTGCCAGCAGCGTAGAAGCGCCAGGGGCGGGAACTGAAGCTTTCTTT.

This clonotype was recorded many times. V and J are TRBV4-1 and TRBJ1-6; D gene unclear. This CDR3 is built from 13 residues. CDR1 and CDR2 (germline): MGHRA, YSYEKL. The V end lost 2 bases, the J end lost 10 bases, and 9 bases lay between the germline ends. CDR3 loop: CASSQIIKSPLHF. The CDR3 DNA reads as TGCGCCAGCAGCCAAATAATAAAATCACCCCTCCACTTT.

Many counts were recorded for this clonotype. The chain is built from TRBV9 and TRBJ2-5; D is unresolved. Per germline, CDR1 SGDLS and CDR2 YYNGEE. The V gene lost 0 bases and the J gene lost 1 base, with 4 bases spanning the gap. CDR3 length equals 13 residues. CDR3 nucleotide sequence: TGTGCCAGCAGCGTAGGGTTCCAAGAGACCCAGTACTTC. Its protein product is CASSVGFQETQYF.

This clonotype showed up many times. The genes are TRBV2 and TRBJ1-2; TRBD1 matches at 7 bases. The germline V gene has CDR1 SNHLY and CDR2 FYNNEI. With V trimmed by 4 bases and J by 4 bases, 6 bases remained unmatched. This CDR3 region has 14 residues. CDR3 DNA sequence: TGTGCCAGCAGTGCCCGGGACAGCAGCTATGGCTACACCTTC. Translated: CASSARDSSYGYTF. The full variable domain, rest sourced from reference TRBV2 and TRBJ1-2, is EPEVTQTPSHQVTQMGQEVILRCVPISNHLYFYWYRQILGQKVEFLVSFYNNEISEKSEIFDDQFSVERPDGSNFTLKIRSTKLEDSAMYFCASSARDSSYGYTFGSGTRLTVV.

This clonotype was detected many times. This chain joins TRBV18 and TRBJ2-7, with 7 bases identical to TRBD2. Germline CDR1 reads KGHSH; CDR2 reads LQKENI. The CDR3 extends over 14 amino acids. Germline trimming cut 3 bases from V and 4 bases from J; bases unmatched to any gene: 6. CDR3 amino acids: CASSPQGGGYEQYF. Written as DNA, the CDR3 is TGTGCCAGCTCACCCCAAGGCGGGGGATACGAGCAGTACTTC.